The source of this T cell receptor (beta chain) is a study of regulatory T cells in long-lasting Graves disease. CDR3 length equals 17 residues. CDR1 SGHRS and CDR2 YFSETQ come from the germline V gene. V gave up 0 bases and J gave up 4 bases, with 14 bases separating them. With iRepertoire HTBI primers and Arm-PCR of CDR3 regions, TCR beta libraries were built. TCRdb called the multiplex PCR reads again in MiXCR, with one record for every CDR3 protein. The repertoire includes more than 300,000 distinct CDR3 sequences, 12% of them detected once, and 18% sits in the top ten. The sample's time point: newly diagnosed GD, antithyroid drugs for less than 3 months. Generation of the TCR library employed RNA extracted from PBMCs. These data were also reused for a study on T cells in Graves' hyperthyroidism and ophthalmopathy.

The receptor's source is a woman in her late teens or twenties with Graves disease. The starting material was peripheral blood mononuclear cells (PBMCs), obtained at new diagnosis, from a patient treated with antithyroid drugs. This sequence joins TRBV5-1 and TRBJ2-6, with TRBD2 as a possible D gene (6 bases). For the CDR3, the DNA is TGCGCCAGCAGCTTGGAGGGGCTCGCGGGAGGGGCCAACGTCCTGACTTTC. Amino acids: CASSLEGLAGGANVLTF.